This T cell receptor beta chain was captured in a study of shared clonotypes between healthy human individuals. Points from the study as a whole: Sampling covered blood only; tissue repertoires likely differ.

Per the original data handling: ImmunoSEQ output held junction-only sequences without quality scores, so filtering differed. Here immunoSEQ multiplex PCR was the method, and the copy in TCRdb shows in-frame clones only, minus some. That table is the source of V, J and clone size, and D and trimming were worked out from the DNA. The sample includes about half a million clones, about four fifths of them seen just once. Worth noting for this clone: The antigen is not known.

The sample comprised PBMCs. The TCR was taken from a middle-aged woman in good health. Some clones in this sample may be carry-over from other donors' samples.

CDR3 sequence (DNA): TGCGCCAGCAGCTTGAATCTTGCAACTAATGAAAAACTGTTTTTT. Translating gives CASSLNLATNEKLFF. This chain connects TRBV5-1 to TRBJ1-4; no firm D call. This CDR3 is 15 amino acids long. V was clipped by 1 base and J by 0 bases, with 7 bases between them. Germline values: CDR1 SGHRS, CDR2 YFSETQ.